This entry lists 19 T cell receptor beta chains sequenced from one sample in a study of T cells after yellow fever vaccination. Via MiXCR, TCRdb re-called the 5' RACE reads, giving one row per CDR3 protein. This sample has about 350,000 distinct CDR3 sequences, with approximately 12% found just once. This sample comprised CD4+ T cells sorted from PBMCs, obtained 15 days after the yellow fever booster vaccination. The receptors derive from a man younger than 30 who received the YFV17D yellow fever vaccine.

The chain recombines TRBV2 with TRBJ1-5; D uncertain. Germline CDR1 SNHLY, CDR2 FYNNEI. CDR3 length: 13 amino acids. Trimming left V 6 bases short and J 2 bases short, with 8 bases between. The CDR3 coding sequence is TGTGCCAGCAGAACGGAGGGCAATCAGCCCCAGCATTTT. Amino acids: CASRTEGNQPQHF.

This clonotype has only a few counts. CDR3 protein: CASSLELYYGYTF. In DNA, the CDR3 is TGCGCCAGCAGCTTGGAACTTTACTATGGCTACACCTTC. The chain joins TRBV5-1 to TRBJ1-2, with D uncertain. This CDR3 is 13 amino acids long. Germline loops: CDR1 SGHRS, CDR2 YFSETQ. Trimming left V 0 bases short and J 3 bases short, with 6 bases between.

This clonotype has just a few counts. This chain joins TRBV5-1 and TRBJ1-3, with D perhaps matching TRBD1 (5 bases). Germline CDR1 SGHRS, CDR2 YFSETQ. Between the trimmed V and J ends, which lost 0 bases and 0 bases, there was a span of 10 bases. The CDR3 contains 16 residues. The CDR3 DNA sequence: TGCGCCAGCAGCTTGGAGGGACTAAACTCTGGAAACACCATATATTTT. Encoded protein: CASSLEGLNSGNTIYF. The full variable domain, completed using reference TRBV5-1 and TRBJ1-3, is KAGVTQTPRYLIKTRGQQVTLSCSPISGHRSVSWYQQTPGQGLQFLFEYFSETQRNKGNFPGRFSGRQFSNSRSEMNVSTLELGDSALYLCASSLEGLNSGNTIYFGEGSWLTVV.

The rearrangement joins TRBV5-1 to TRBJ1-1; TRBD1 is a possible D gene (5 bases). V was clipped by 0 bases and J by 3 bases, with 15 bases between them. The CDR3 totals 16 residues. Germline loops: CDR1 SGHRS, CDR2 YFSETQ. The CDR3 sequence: CASSLAFAQGYTEAFF. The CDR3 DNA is TGCGCCAGCAGCTTGGCCTTTGCGCAGGGCTACACTGAAGCTTTCTTT.

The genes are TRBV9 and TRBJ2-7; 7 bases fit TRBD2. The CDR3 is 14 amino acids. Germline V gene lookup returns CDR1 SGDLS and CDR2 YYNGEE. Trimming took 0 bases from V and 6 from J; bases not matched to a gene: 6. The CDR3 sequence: CASSVAGGFAEQYF. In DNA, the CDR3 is TGTGCCAGCAGCGTAGCGGGGGGTTTCGCCGAGCAGTACTTC.

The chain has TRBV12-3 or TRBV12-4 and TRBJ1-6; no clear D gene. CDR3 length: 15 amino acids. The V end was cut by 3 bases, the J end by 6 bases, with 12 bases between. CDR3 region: CASSFGFESNSPLHF. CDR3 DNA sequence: TGTGCCAGCAGTTTCGGGTTCGAATCTAATTCACCCCTCCACTTT.

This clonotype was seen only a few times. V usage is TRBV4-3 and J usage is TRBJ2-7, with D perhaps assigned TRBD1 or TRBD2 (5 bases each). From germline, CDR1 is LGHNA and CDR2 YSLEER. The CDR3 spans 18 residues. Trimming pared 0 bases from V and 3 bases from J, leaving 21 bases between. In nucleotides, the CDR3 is TGCGCCAGCAGCCAAGATCGGGACGCTCCCATTGGTGGCTACGAGCAGTACGTC. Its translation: CASSQDRDAPIGGYEQYV.

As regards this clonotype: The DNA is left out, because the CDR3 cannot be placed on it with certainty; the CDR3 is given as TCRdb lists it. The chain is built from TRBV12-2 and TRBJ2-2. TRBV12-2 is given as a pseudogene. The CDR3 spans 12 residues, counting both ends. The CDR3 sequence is CASRLVPGSCFF.

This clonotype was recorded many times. CDR3 sequence: CASSQEMTGVHRPQHF. As DNA, the CDR3 is TGCGCCAGCAGCCAAGAGATGACAGGGGTTCATCGGCCCCAGCATTTT. The chain employs TRBV4-1 and TRBJ1-5; 8 positions agree with TRBD1. The CDR3 totals 16 residues. Germline CDR1 MGHRA, CDR2 YSYEKL. The junction had 10 bases not matched to a gene; V was cut back by 0 bases and J by 9 bases.

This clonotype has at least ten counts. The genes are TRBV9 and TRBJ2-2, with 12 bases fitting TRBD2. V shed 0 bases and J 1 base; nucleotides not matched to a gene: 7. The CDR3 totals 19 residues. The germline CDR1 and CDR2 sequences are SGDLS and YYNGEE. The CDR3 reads CASSVGPAGLAGNTGELFF. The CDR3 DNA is TGTGCCAGCAGCGTAGGCCCCGCGGGACTAGCGGGGAACACCGGGGAGCTGTTTTTT.

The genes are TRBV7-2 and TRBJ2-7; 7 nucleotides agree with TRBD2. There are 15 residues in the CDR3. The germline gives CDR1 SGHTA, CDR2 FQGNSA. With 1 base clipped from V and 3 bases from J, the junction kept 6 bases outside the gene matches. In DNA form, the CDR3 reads TGTGCCAGCAGCTTAGTTGCGGGAGTGGACTACGAGCAGTACTTC. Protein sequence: CASSLVAGVDYEQYF.

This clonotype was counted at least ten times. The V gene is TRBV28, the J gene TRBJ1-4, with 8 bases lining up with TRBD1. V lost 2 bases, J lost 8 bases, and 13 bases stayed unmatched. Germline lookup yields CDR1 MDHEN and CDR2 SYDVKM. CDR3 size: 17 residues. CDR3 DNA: TGTGCCAGCAGTTTAGTGTCGGCTGGGGACAGGTTCGAAAAACTGTTTTTT. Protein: CASSLVSAGDRFEKLFF. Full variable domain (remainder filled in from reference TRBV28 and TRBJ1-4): DVKVTQSSRYLVKRTGEKVFLECVQDMDHENMFWYRQDPGLGLRLIYFSYDVKMKEKGDIPEGYSVSREKKERFSLILESASTNQTSMYLCASSLVSAGDRFEKLFFGSGTQLSVL.

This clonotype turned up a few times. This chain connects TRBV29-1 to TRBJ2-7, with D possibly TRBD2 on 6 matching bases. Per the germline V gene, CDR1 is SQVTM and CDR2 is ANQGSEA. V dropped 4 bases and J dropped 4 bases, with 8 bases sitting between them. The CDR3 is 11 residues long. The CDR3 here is CSVAGAYEQYF. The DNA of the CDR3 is TGCAGCGTTGCGGGAGCTTACGAGCAGTACTTC.

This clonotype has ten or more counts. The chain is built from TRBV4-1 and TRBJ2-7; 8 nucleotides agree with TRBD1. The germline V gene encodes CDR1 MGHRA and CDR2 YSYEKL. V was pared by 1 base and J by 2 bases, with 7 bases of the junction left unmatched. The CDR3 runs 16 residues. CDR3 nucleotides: TGCGCCAGCAGCCAAGCCCTACAGGGGGGAACCTACGAGCAGTACTTC. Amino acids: CASSQALQGGTYEQYF.

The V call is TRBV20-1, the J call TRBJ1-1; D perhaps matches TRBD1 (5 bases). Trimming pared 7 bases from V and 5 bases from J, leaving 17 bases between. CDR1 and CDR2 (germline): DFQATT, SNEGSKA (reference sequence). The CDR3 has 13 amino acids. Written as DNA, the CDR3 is TGCAGTGGGGAGGGACCACCAGAGACTGAAGCTTTCTTT. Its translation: CSGEGPPETEAFF.

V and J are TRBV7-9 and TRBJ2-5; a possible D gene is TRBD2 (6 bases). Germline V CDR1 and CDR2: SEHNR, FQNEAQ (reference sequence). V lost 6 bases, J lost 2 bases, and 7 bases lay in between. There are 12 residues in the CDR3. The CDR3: CASRAGQETQYF. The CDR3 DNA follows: TGTGCCAGCAGGGCGGGACAAGAGACCCAGTACTTC.

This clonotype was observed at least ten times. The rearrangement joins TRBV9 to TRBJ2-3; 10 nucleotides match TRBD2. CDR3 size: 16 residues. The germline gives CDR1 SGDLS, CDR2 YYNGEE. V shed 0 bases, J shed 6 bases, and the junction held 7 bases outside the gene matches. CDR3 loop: CASSVEDSGGTDTQYF. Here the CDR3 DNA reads TGTGCCAGCAGCGTAGAGGATAGCGGGGGGACGGATACGCAGTATTTT.

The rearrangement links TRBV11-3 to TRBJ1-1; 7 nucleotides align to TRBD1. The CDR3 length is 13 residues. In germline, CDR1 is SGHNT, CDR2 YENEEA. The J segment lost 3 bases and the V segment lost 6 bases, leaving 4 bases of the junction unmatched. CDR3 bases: TGTGCCAGCAGTTTACAGGGGTACACTGAAGCTTTCTTT. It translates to CASSLQGYTEAFF.

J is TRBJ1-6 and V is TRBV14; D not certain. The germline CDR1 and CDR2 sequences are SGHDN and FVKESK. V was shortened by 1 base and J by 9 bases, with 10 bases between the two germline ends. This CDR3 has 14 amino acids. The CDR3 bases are TGTGCCAGCAGCCAAGCCTACGCCAGTTCACCCCTCCACTTT. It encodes CASSQAYASSPLHF.